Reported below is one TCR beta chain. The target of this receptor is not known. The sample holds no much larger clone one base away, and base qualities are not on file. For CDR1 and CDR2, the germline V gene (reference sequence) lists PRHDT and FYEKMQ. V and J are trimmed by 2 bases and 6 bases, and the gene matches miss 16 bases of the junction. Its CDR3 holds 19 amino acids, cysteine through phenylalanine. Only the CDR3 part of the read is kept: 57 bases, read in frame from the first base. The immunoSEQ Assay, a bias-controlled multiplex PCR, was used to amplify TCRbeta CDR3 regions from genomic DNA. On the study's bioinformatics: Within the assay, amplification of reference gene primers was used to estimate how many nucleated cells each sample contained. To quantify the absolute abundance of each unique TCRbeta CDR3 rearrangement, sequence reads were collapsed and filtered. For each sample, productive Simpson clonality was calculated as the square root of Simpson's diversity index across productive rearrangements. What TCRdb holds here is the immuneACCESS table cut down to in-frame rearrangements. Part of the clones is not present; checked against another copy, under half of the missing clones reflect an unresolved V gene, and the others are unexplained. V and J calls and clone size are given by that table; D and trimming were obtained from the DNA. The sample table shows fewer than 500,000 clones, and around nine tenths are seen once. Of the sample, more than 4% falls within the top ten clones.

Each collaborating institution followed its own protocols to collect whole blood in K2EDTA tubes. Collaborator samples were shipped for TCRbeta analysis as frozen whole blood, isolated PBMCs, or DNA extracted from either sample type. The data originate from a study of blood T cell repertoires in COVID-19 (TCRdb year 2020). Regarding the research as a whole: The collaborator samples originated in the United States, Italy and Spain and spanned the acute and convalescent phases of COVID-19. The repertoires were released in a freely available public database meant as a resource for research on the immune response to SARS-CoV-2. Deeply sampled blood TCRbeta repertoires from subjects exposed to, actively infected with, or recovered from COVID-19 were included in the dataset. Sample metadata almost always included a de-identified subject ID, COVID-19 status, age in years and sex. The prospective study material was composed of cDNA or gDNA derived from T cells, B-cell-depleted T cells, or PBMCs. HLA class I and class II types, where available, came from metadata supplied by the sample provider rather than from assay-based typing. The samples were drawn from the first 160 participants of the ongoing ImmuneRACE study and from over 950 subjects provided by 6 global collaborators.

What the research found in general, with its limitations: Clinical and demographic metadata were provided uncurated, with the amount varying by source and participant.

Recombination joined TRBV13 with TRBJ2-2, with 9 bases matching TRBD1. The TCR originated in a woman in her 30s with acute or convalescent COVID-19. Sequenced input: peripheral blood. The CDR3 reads CASSLLQTTGGEPAGELFF. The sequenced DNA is TGTGCCAGCAGCTTATTACAGACCACAGGGGGCGAGCCGGCCGGGGAGCTGTTTTTT.